This TCR beta chain was found in a study of spatial heterogeneity in lung cancer (dated by TCRdb to the late 2010s). Background on the whole study: The donors were 70 or so patients from the lung TRACERx cohort who had early-stage, untreated non-small cell lung cancer. In the raw uncorrected reads, each unique combination of TCR and UMI appeared on average more than ten times. Follow-up PBMC samples were sequenced whenever the samples were available, and the median time to follow-up was around 2 years after resection. Both alpha and beta chains were TCR-sequenced in around 230 tumor regions, under 70 matched nontumor lung samples and some 50 PBMC samples obtained at surgery. Beta-chain transcripts were consistently detected in greater numbers than alpha-chain transcripts, which likely reflected higher beta-chain transcript abundance. In non-small cell lung cancer, the study quantitatively compared TCR alpha and beta repertoires across several tumor regions, matched nontumor lung, and blood. The study linked features of the TCR repertoire to counts of nonsynonymous mutations, which were determined by whole-exome sequencing of tumor tissue.

What this sample's time point label stands for: blood at routine non-recurrence follow-up after resection. For TCR sequencing, whole RNA was extracted from tumor and nontumor lung tissue, or from cryopreserved PBMC samples, and no cell sorting was done. Only patients for whom sufficient RNA was available from at least two tumor regions were selected for TCR sequencing. This clonotype occurred a few times. Its antigen is currently not known. There are no base qualities to consult, and no much larger clone falls within one base. Library method: 5' RACE. The run used a NextSeq 500. The TCR library protocol attached a unique molecular identifier to each TCR cDNA molecule to allow correction of PCR and sequencing errors. The paper's data handling went like this. Decombinator tools were used for TCR identification, UMI-based error correction and CDR3 extraction. Expanded TCRs were defined as those above a frequency of 2 per 1,000, corresponding to the top 1% of the tumor frequency distribution. Each repertoire was subsampled 100 times to 5,000 TCRs, after which Renyi diversity was computed with the R vegan package. To build CDR3 similarity networks, amino acid triplet string-kernel similarity was used, and CDR3s were connected when their pairwise similarity was above 0.82. TCRdb trimmed the raw reads at Q25, called clones with MiXCR and kept productive beta chains. Rows merge per CDR3 protein into single entries with the most common DNA and genes. These V and J calls rely on TCRdb rather than the paper's analysis. Recorded for this sample are some 43,000 distinct CDR3 sequences; about 10% of them occurred a single time. The ten largest account for 15% to 20% of the sample.

CDR1 and CDR2 (MGHRA, YSYEKL) derive from the germline V gene. The CDR3 measures 15 amino acids from cysteine to phenylalanine. Kept here is only the CDR3 DNA, which spans 45 bases and is read in frame from base 1. The junction shows trimming of 3 bases on V and 4 bases on J, plus 15 bases between the germline ends. Summary of the overall study and its limitations: Ubiquitous expanded tumor TCRs showed up in blood more often at tumor resection than at routine follow-up. Confirming at a functional level the hypothesis that regional TCRs recognize regional mutations was considered to require additional single-cell paired TCR alpha and beta sequencing. Only approximately 13 patients were included in comparisons of baseline and follow-up blood repertoires.

The origin of this receptor is a female donor with early-stage non-small cell lung cancer. The sample in question was PBMCs, obtained at follow-up. Rearrangement joined TRBV4-1 to TRBJ1-1; the D gene is perhaps TRBD1, from 6 matching bases. The CDR3 protein sequence reads: CASSHVLQGSTEAFF. The bases read TGCGCCAGCAGCCACGTACTTCAGGGGAGCACTGAAGCTTTCTTT.